This T cell receptor (beta chain) was retrieved from a study of shared clonotypes between healthy human individuals (dated by TCRdb to about 2020). Looking at the study overall: The cohort comprised a couple of women and a few men aged 18 to 49 years. For each donor, CD4 naive and CD4 memory were each given three plates, CD8 naive was given two plates, and CD8 memory was given one plate. To estimate repertoire size and how much clonotype sharing occurs between individuals, the study deeply sequenced the blood TCR repertoires of five healthy adults. Libraries were prepared and TCR repertoires were sequenced by different laboratories using diverse techniques, in order to increase sequencing depth and limit assay-specific biases. Between about 0.8 and 9 billion PBMCs per donor were obtained by leukapheresis. Summary of the overall study and its limitations: Pairwise subsampling indicated that sequencing depth was expected to affect the degree of clonotype sharing among donors. Because the study included a small number of donors, the genetic and exposure-history diversity represented was limited. When several donors were compared, the shared fraction of clonotypes was 5% to 6.5% for naive CD4, 3.5% to 4% for naive CD8, roughly 2.5% for memory CD4, and roughly 0.4% for memory CD8. Naive subsets generally had larger estimated clonotype richness than memory subsets. Compared with non-shared clonotypes, clonotypes shared by all four sorted-subset donors had higher generation probabilities. Incomplete sequencing was indicated by rarefaction of sorted-subset datasets, despite the large sequencing depth. Sampling was restricted to blood, and TCR repertoires in tissues likely differ from the TCR repertoires found in blood.

As concerns this clone: Its antigen target is currently unknown. Base quality data are lacking; no much larger clone is found one base away.

Using the deep immunoSEQ assay, TCR CDR3 regions were amplified from genomic DNA by multiplex PCR. Genomic DNA extracted from each cell subset was distributed evenly over all wells of several immunoSEQ 96-well plates, and each plate served as one replicate. For sorted subsets, roughly 200 ng of genomic DNA, equivalent to 25,000 to 35,000 T cell genomes, went into each replicate PCR. The purified libraries were quantified using a Qubit 3.0 fluorometer, sized with a Bioanalyzer 2100, and then quantified again using the KAPA Library Quantification kit. Every immunoSEQ 96-well plate was sequenced on a dedicated single-read 150-cycle Illumina NextSeq 550 flow cell. The paper's processing steps were these. The immunoSEQ output contained only junctional sequences without quality scores, so filtering could not match that applied to full-length reads. Sequences were annotated with PyIR, a Python wrapper for IgBLAST v1.9, and V/J genes and CDR3 were assigned using IMGT germline references. Reads with weak V/J assignments (E-value above 1e-6), missing CDR3, stop codons, out-of-frame junctions, or ambiguous translated residues were removed. V3J clonotypes were defined as sequences sharing the same inferred V gene, J gene, and CDR3 amino acid sequence. Percentage overlap between repertoires was computed as shared unique clonotypes divided by the size of the smaller repertoire. RTK rarefaction, the Chao1 estimator, and Recon v2.1 estimates of unobserved clonotypes were used to assess repertoire richness. For all TCRbeta clonotypes obtained by the gDNA method from a few donors, generation probabilities were computed with OLGA. TCRdb took this table from immuneACCESS and kept in-frame rearrangements with V and J called. Such tables lack part of the clones; where checked against another copy, unresolved V genes explain under half of the gap, and the rest is unexplained. D and trimming were read from the DNA, whereas the V and J calls and clone size are those reported in that table. This sample gives 2 million to 2.5 million clones in total; approximately 96% of them show up just once. 0.1% to 0.15% of the sample lies in the top ten.

The donors were healthy, HIV-negative adults who had no recently reported acute infections or vaccinations. Every donor was a Caucasian adult living in Nashville, Tennessee, USA. CD4+ T cells were enriched by magnetic negative selection, after which naive cells were positively selected on CD45RA and the negative fraction was taken as the memory subset. Blood was obtained by leukapheresis, after which PBMCs were separated by Ficoll-Histopaque density gradient centrifugation and cryopreserved in liquid nitrogen vapor phase. Analytical flow cytometry was used to check the purity and quantity of each magnetically sorted T cell population. Each sorted fraction had its genomic DNA isolated and then quantified by UV absorbance on a Nanodrop 2000c. The CDR3 contains 16 residues, cysteine and phenylalanine counted. Left in the record is the CDR3 DNA by itself, 48 bases read in frame from the first base. V lost 2 bases and J lost 8 bases; the stretch between them is 21 bases long. CDR1 and CDR2, per the germline V gene, are KGHSH and LQKENI.

The sequencing input was naive CD4+ T cells sorted from blood. The sample's cell subset or site, from its label and the paper: CD45RA+ positively selected. The chain links TRBV18 with TRBJ1-2; a tentative D call is TRBD1 (5 bases match). The clonotype comes from a man aged 18 to 29 in good health. The CDR3 here reads CASSPGGLLTGKGYTF. Here is the DNA: TGTGCCAGCTCACCAGGGGGACTACTCACGGGGAAGGGCTACACCTTC.